This T cell receptor beta chain was recovered during a study of T cell responses to AZD1222 COVID-19 vaccine. Sequenced by immunoSEQ multiplex PCR; TCRdb stores in-frame clones only, minus some. The table records 150,000 to 200,000 clones, about 93% of them present only once. CDR1 is KGHSH and CDR2 is LQKENI in the germline V gene. This CDR3 contains 16 residues. Trimming cost V 4 bases and J 0 bases, with 13 bases left between them. This chain joins TRBV18 and TRBJ1-3; possible D gene TRBD1, 5 bases. This clonotype originated in an adult who received the MenACWY meningococcal vaccine as a control. Material: peripheral blood, obtained 28 days after the second dose of the MenACWY control vaccine. CDR3 bases: TGTGCCAGCTCACGCCCAGGGACTTCCTCTGGAAACACCATATATTTT. This encodes CASSRPGTSSGNTIYF.